These 30 T cell receptor beta chains originate from one sample sequenced in a study of T cell changes during pregnancy in multiple sclerosis. Libraries were prepared by immunoSEQ multiplex PCR; TCRdb keeps only in-frame clonotypes and omits some of them. The data show about 70,000 clones, roughly 94% seen once. This specimen consisted of peripheral blood, obtained in the third trimester of pregnancy. Receptor source: a female donor with multiple sclerosis, enrolled in a pregnancy study.

The sample holds a few counts of this clone. J is TRBJ2-5 and V is TRBV20-1; 10 bases map to TRBD2. This CDR3 comprises 11 residues. Germline V gene lookup returns CDR1 DFQATT and CDR2 SNEGSKA (reference sequence). DNA of the CDR3: TGCAGCCGACTAGCGGGAGAGACCCAGTACTTC. Translated: CSRLAGETQYF.

The genes are TRBV7-9 and TRBJ2-1; tentatively, D is TRBD2 (6 bases). Germline V lookup: CDR1 SEHNR, CDR2 FQNEAQ (reference sequence). The germline V and J ends were trimmed by 1 base and 10 bases, with 17 bases remaining between them. This CDR3 has 15 amino acids. This CDR3 is CASSLGPASRGEQFF. The CDR3 DNA sequence: TGTGCCAGCAGCTTAGGGCCAGCTAGCCGGGGGGAGCAGTTCTTC.

The gene calls are TRBV9 and TRBJ1-1; no definite D call. The V end lost 0 bases, the J end lost 6 bases, and 12 bases lay between the germline ends. CDR1 and CDR2 from the germline V gene are SGDLS and YYNGEE. The CDR3 covers 14 residues. The DNA for the CDR3 is TGTGCCAGCAGCGTAGTGACACGGGGTGCTGAAGCTTTCTTT. Translation: CASSVVTRGAEAFF.

The J gene is TRBJ2-3, the V gene TRBV6-1; TRBD1 is a possible D gene (5 bases). The CDR3 length is 14 residues. The ends were cut back, 2 bases at V and 2 bases at J, with 8 bases in the middle. CDR1 MNHNS and CDR2 SASEGT come from the germline V gene. This CDR3 is CASSEWGYTDTQYF. The CDR3 coding sequence is TGTGCCAGCAGTGAATGGGGCTACACAGATACGCAGTATTTT.

This sequence joins TRBV5-1 and TRBJ1-1; TRBD1 matches 8 bases. With 0 bases clipped from V and 7 bases from J, the junction kept 2 bases outside the gene matches. The V gene's germline CDR1 is SGHRS and CDR2 YFSETQ. The CDR3 has 13 amino acids. The CDR3, as DNA: TGCGCCAGCAGCTTGGAACAGGGGGTTGAAGCTTTCTTT. This codes for CASSLEQGVEAFF.

V is TRBV4-1 and J is TRBJ1-5, with 8 bases identical to TRBD1. Germline V lookup: CDR1 MGHRA, CDR2 YSYEKL. This CDR3 spans 20 amino acids. V was clipped by 1 base and J by 4 bases; unmatched bases: 18. The CDR3 spells CASSQVGGTGLGVANQPQHF. DNA for the CDR3: TGCGCCAGCAGCCAAGTAGGGGGGACAGGATTAGGTGTGGCTAATCAGCCCCAGCATTTT.

In this sample, this clone turned up once. The V call is TRBV4-1, the J call TRBJ2-1; 7 bases agree with TRBD1. Germline V lookup: CDR1 MGHRA, CDR2 YSYEKL. The V gene end was trimmed by 5 bases and the J gene end by 5 bases; junction bases not matched to a gene: 12. CDR3 length equals 16 residues. CDR3 bases: TGCGCCAGCAGCGATATGACAGGGTTGGGGGACAATGAGCAGTTCTTC. Translated: CASSDMTGLGDNEQFF.

This clone was observed a single time. The chain combines TRBV28 with TRBJ2-1; D might be TRBD2 (6 bases). Germline V gives CDR1 MDHEN, CDR2 SYDVKM. Trimming removed 3 bases at V and 3 bases at J, with 12 bases between. This CDR3 contains 15 residues. The CDR3 is CASSFVTGVYNEQFF. The CDR3 DNA is TGTGCCAGCAGTTTTGTTACGGGGGTCTACAATGAGCAGTTCTTC.

This clone came up once. Here the CDR3 DNA reads TGTGCCAGCGGCAGGGGCGTCGGGGCCAACGTCCTGACTTTC. Translating it yields CASGRGVGANVLTF. V is TRBV2 and J is TRBJ2-6, with a possible D match to TRBD1 (6 bases). Germline CDR1 SNHLY, CDR2 FYNNEI. The CDR3 runs to 14 residues. Trimming left V 8 bases short and J 4 bases short, with 12 bases between.

V is TRBV4-2 and J is TRBJ2-7, with TRBD1 matching 7 bases. The germline V gene encodes CDR1 LGHNA and CDR2 YNFKEQ. The V segment lost 0 bases and the J segment 5 bases; nucleotides outside the gene matches: 7. This CDR3 is 15 amino acids long. CDR3 nucleotide sequence: TGTGCCAGCAGCCAAGATGGGGAAGGGGGCAACGAGCAGTACTTC. Translation: CASSQDGEGGNEQYF.

This clone was recorded once. The chain carries TRBV18 and TRBJ2-3; 8 nucleotides line up with TRBD1. Germline CDR1 and CDR2: KGHSH and LQKENI. The CDR3 loop spans 17 amino acids. Unmatched junction bases numbered 9, after V lost 3 bases and J lost 1 base. The CDR3 coding sequence is TGTGCCAGCTCACCTTACTCCCCGGGACAGGGCACAGATACGCAGTATTTT. Translating gives CASSPYSPGQGTDTQYF.

The chain couples TRBV7-2 to TRBJ1-5; no firm D call. The CDR3 consists of 19 residues. V was clipped by 2 bases and J by 0 bases, with 20 bases between them. The germline V gene has CDR1 SGHTA and CDR2 FQGNSA. The chain's CDR3 is CASSLKVVIGLGSNQPQHF. In DNA, the CDR3 is TGTGCCAGCAGCTTAAAAGTTGTCATTGGCCTTGGTAGCAATCAGCCCCAGCATTTT.

CDR3 bases: TGTGCCAGCAGCTTGGGGGCTTCGTCCTACAATGAGCAGTTCTTC. It encodes CASSLGASSYNEQFF. The rearrangement joins TRBV11-3 to TRBJ2-1; tentative D call: TRBD1 (6 bases). The CDR3 runs to 15 residues. Germline CDR1 and CDR2: SGHNT and YENEEA. Deletions cut 3 bases from V and 1 base from J, with 10 bases between. Using reference TRBV11-3 and TRBJ2-1 for the parts outside the CDR3, the full variable domain is EAGVVQSPRYKIIEKKQPVAFWCNPISGHNTLYWYLQNLGQGPELLIRYENEEAVDDSQLPKDRFSAERLKGVDSTLKIQPAELGDSAVYLCASSLGASSYNEQFFGPGTRLTVL.

V is TRBV7-9 and J is TRBJ2-3; 12 nucleotides match TRBD2. The CDR3 has 18 residues. From germline, CDR1 is SEHNR and CDR2 FQNEAQ (reference sequence). CDR3 nucleotides: TGTGTTTCTACAAAGACTAGCGGGGGTATCAGGAGCACAGATACGCAGTATTTT. It specifies CVSTKTSGGIRSTDTQYF.

The J gene is TRBJ2-7, the V gene TRBV5-1; D gene uncertain. V dropped 4 bases and J dropped 3 bases, with 5 bases sitting between them. CDR3 length equals 11 residues. CDR1 SGHRS and CDR2 YFSETQ come from the germline V gene. Here the CDR3 DNA reads TGCGCCAGCAGCGCGAACTACGAGCAGTACTTC. The encoded protein is CASSANYEQYF.

V is TRBV5-1 and J is TRBJ2-7; 8 bases fit TRBD1. Germline CDR1 reads SGHRS; CDR2 reads YFSETQ. The CDR3 runs 15 residues. Trimming took 3 bases from V and 1 from J; bases not matched to a gene: 6. CDR3 protein: CASSSDRGPSYEQYF. For the CDR3, the DNA is TGCGCCAGCAGCTCAGACAGGGGACCATCCTACGAGCAGTACTTC.

V and J are TRBV6-5 and TRBJ1-2; 9 positions agree with TRBD1. The CDR3 is made up of 16 amino acids. From germline, CDR1 is MNHEY and CDR2 SVGAGI. V lost 2 bases, J lost 4 bases, and 8 bases stayed unmatched. As DNA, the CDR3 is TGTGCCAGCAGTTACACCCGGGGACAGGGCGCCTATGGCTACACCTTC. Translated, it gives CASSYTRGQGAYGYTF.

This chain uses TRBV9 with TRBJ2-3; 12 bases match TRBD2. Trimming cost V 5 bases and J 0 bases; bases outside gene matches: 7. Per the germline V gene, CDR1 is SGDLS and CDR2 is YYNGEE. The CDR3 runs 17 residues. The CDR3 loop reads CASSSLGLAGSTDTQYF. For the CDR3, the DNA is TGTGCCAGCAGTTCCTTAGGACTAGCGGGGAGCACAGATACGCAGTATTTT.

The CDR3 nucleotides are TGTGCCAGCAGTAGCGGGGTGGCTGGCCTGACTTTC. Its translation is CASSSGVAGLTF. This chain joins TRBV25-1 and TRBJ2-6, with 7 nucleotides matching TRBD2. The V and J ends lost 5 bases and 15 bases, in that order; junction bases with no gene match: 7. The CDR3 runs 12 residues. The germline gives CDR1 MGHDK, CDR2 SYGVNS.

The rearrangement uses TRBV11-2 and TRBJ1-3; D is uncertain. Trimming took 1 base from V and 2 from J, leaving 12 bases between them. The CDR3 extends over 16 amino acids. The V gene's germline CDR1 is SGHAT and CDR2 FQNNGV. This CDR3 reads CASSLAAASTGNTIYF. In DNA form, the CDR3 reads TGTGCCAGCAGCTTAGCCGCGGCCTCAACTGGAAACACCATATATTTT.

This chain links TRBV15 with TRBJ2-5; possible D gene TRBD1, 6 bases. The CDR3 spans 15 residues. The V gene's germline CDR1 is LNHNV and CDR2 YYDKDF (reference sequence). The V and J ends lost 3 bases and 1 base respectively, with 12 bases between them. CDR3: CATSSLTGPQETQYF. The CDR3, as DNA: TGTGCCACCAGCAGTCTCACAGGGCCCCAAGAGACCCAGTACTTC.

The sample holds one count of this clone. J is TRBJ1-1 and V is TRBV20-1; perhaps TRBD1 as D (6 bases). V lost 6 bases to trimming and J lost 8 bases, with 13 bases between them. CDR1 DFQATT and CDR2 SNEGSKA come from the germline V gene (reference sequence). The CDR3 consists of 11 residues. The CDR3 DNA reads TGCAGTGCCGATAAAACAGGGGAAGCTTTCTTT. Encoded protein: CSADKTGEAFF.

This chain connects TRBV2 to TRBJ2-1, with D possibly matching TRBD2 (5 bases). V lost 4 bases and J 5 bases, leaving 12 bases between the germline ends. This CDR3 is built from 14 residues. Germline V gene sequence: CDR1 SNHLY, CDR2 FYNNEI. This chain's CDR3 is CASSGTGIDNEQFF. CDR3 DNA: TGTGCCAGCAGTGGTACGGGGATCGACAATGAGCAGTTCTTC.

The gene calls are TRBV2 and TRBJ1-1; 9 nucleotides line up with TRBD1. Germline trimming cut 4 bases from V and 4 bases from J; bases unmatched to any gene: 4. The CDR3 spans 14 residues. Germline CDR1 is SNHLY and CDR2 is FYNNEI. CDR3 sequence (DNA): TGTGCCAGCAGTGTTAGGACAGGGGTCACTGAAGCTTTCTTT. Amino acids: CASSVRTGVTEAFF.

Concerning this clone: The sample carries other DNA sequences with the same CDR3. The CDR3 DNA follows: TGTGCCAGTAGGATATCCGGGATGAGCTACGAGCAGTACTTC. This codes for CASRISGMSYEQYF. The J gene is TRBJ2-7, the V gene TRBV19; D is perhaps TRBD2 (5 bases). This CDR3 spans 14 amino acids. V dropped 6 bases and J dropped 3 bases, with 15 bases sitting between them. Per germline, CDR1 LNHDA and CDR2 SQIVND (reference sequence).

This chain links TRBV11-2 with TRBJ1-2; D gene unclear. Germline V gives CDR1 SGHAT, CDR2 FQNNGV. V shed 5 bases and J shed 4 bases, with 11 bases lying between them. The CDR3 totals 13 residues. The CDR3 DNA follows: TGTGCCAGCAGCCAGTTCAGCGGCTATGGCTACACCTTC. Encoded protein: CASSQFSGYGYTF.

This chain uses TRBV23-1 with TRBJ1-5; the D is unclear. TRBV23-1 is assigned to the ORF class and has an uncertain function. The germline V and J ends were trimmed by 0 bases and 0 bases, with 12 bases remaining between them. The CDR3 has 17 residues. The CDR3 sequence: CASSQSRRAVSNQPQHF. CDR3 sequence (DNA): TGCGCCAGCAGTCAATCCCGGCGGGCAGTTAGCAATCAGCCCCAGCATTTT.

The CDR3 bases are TGTGCCAGCGCCATACAGGCAAACACTGAAGCTTTCTTT. Its protein product is CASAIQANTEAFF. This chain joins TRBV6-1 and TRBJ1-1; tentatively, D is TRBD1 (5 bases). Trimming took 8 bases from V and 2 from J, leaving 12 bases between them. The V gene's germline CDR1 is MNHNS and CDR2 SASEGT. The CDR3 runs to 13 residues.

The chain links TRBV6-1 to TRBJ2-4, with D perhaps TRBD2 (6 bases). Germline CDR1 reads MNHNS; CDR2 reads SASEGT. This CDR3 region has 13 residues. DNA for the CDR3: TGTGCTTTGAGGGAGGAGGTCAAAAACATTCAGTACTTC. Translating it yields CALREEVKNIQYF.

The chain links TRBV7-2 to TRBJ2-3, with D perhaps TRBD2 (6 bases). V was clipped by 2 bases and J by 5 bases, with 20 bases between them. The CDR3 sequence is 17 residues long. The germline CDR1 and CDR2 sequences are SGHTA and FQGNSA. For the CDR3, the DNA is TGTGCCAGCAGCTTATTGGGGCGGGGTCTCCGGGGAGATACGCAGTATTTT. It translates to CASSLLGRGLRGDTQYF.